This TCR beta chain was profiled in a study of control samples from healthy donors and cancer patients. Trimming pared 3 bases from V and 5 bases from J, leaving 20 bases between. This CDR3 region has 16 residues. Germline CDR1 is MNHNS and CDR2 is SASEGT. This table comes from immunoSEQ multiplex PCR, and its TCRdb copy is limited to in-frame clones, with some not included. Here the sample spans about 82,000 clones, just under 95% being singletons. Sequenced material: blood. The TCR was taken from a woman under 30 in good health. J is TRBJ2-7 and V is TRBV6-1, with a possible D match to TRBD1 (6 bases). CDR3 in amino acids: CASSEGQRTASHEQYF. The CDR3 nucleotides read TGTGCCAGCAGTGAGGGGCAGAGGACAGCGTCCCACGAGCAGTACTTC.